What follows describes a single T cell receptor (beta chain). This record belongs to a study of shared clonotypes between healthy human individuals. Assay execution took place at the deep level. The method was immunoSEQ multiplex PCR; TCRdb's version includes in-frame clones alone and lacks a portion of them. The data show about 470,000 clones, 79% seen once. Germline V gives CDR1 GTSNPN, CDR2 SVGIG (reference sequence). The CDR3 sequence is 14 residues long. The J segment lost 0 bases and the V segment lost 5 bases, leaving 4 bases of the junction unmatched. The receptor was isolated from a middle-aged woman in good health. Some clones in this sample may be carry-over from other donors' samples. This sequence joins TRBV30 and TRBJ2-1; 7 bases line up with TRBD2. The sample comprised PBMCs. The CDR3 nucleotides are TGTGCCTGGGTAGCGGGCAGCTCCTACAATGAGCAGTTCTTC. Translating it yields CAWVAGSSYNEQFF.